The T cell receptor (beta chain) under discussion was sequenced for a study of sequential checkpoint blockade in melanoma. For the study at large: Each arm's sequence ended with maintenance nivolumab. Around 21 patients had matched tumor biopsies before treatment and at week 13 after nivolumab or ipilimumab alone.

The protocol was immunoSEQ multiplex PCR, while the TCRdb copy is restricted to in-frame clones and leaves out a portion. The repertoire holds roughly 5,100 clones, with around 21% as singletons. General study results and limits: Response in arm A was associated with pretreatment TIL clonality.

Deletions cut 0 bases from V and 10 bases from J, with 16 bases between. Germline-derived CDR1 and CDR2 are GTSNPN and SVGIG (reference sequence). This CDR3 has 14 amino acids. By share of the sample, this clone is medium-sized. Its target is unknown. The treatment is: randomized to nivolumab then ipilimumab (arm A) or the reverse (arm B). The chain is built from TRBV30 and TRBJ2-1; D may be TRBD1 or TRBD2 (5 bases each). Here the sequenced sample was tumor tissue (inferred from file names), taken from a patient given nivolumab and ipilimumab in sequence. This receptor was identified in a human donor with melanoma. The CDR3 protein is CAWSVGTPHGEQFF. Written as DNA, the CDR3 is TGTGCCTGGAGTGTTGGGACGCCGCATGGGGAGCAGTTCTTC.